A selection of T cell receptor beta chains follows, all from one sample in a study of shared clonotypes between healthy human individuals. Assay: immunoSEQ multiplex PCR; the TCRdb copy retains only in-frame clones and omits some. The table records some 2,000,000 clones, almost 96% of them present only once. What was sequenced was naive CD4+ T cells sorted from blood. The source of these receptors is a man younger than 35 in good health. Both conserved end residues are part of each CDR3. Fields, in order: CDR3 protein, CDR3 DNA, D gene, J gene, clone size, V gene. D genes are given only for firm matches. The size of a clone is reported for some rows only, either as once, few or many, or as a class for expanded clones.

CDR3 protein: CASSEPRLAGPSSYNEQFF
CDR3 DNA: TGTGCCAGCAGTGAACCAAGGCTAGCGGGCCCGAGCTCCTACAATGAGCAGTTCTTC
D gene: TRBD2
J gene: TRBJ2-1
clone size: NA
V gene: TRBV2

CDR3 protein: CASSLWTSGTDTQYF
CDR3 DNA: TGCGCCAGCAGCCTCTGGACTAGCGGGACAGATACGCAGTATTTT
D gene: TRBD2
J gene: TRBJ2-3
clone size: few
V gene: TRBV5-1

CDR3 protein: CASSAGQGHTGELFF
CDR3 DNA: TGTGCCAGCAGCGCGGGACAGGGACACACCGGGGAGCTGTTTTTT
D gene: TRBD1
J gene: TRBJ2-2
clone size: NA
V gene: TRBV11-3

CDR3 protein: CASSLFRGVGNQPQHF
CDR3 DNA: TGTGCCAGCAGTTTATTTCGGGGGGTGGGCAATCAGCCCCAGCATTTT
D gene: NA
J gene: TRBJ1-5
clone size: NA
V gene: TRBV28

CDR3 protein: CASSESVSAGTTDTQYF
CDR3 DNA: TGCGCCAGCAGTGAGTCGGTATCAGCGGGGACCACAGATACGCAGTATTTT
D gene: TRBD2
J gene: TRBJ2-3
clone size: NA
V gene: TRBV10-1

CDR3 protein: CASSLVGVSYQETQYF
CDR3 DNA: TGTGCCAGCAGCTTAGTCGGGGTATCCTACCAAGAGACCCAGTACTTC
D gene: NA
J gene: TRBJ2-5
clone size: NA
V gene: TRBV7-2

CDR3 protein: CASSLVSGEADTQYF
CDR3 DNA: TGTGCCAGCAGCTTGGTATCGGGGGAGGCAGATACGCAGTATTTT
D gene: NA
J gene: TRBJ2-3
clone size: NA
V gene: TRBV5-4

CDR3 protein: CASSPKDRALDEQYF
CDR3 DNA: TGTGCCAGCTCACCGAAGGACAGGGCTCTCGACGAGCAGTACTTC
D gene: TRBD1
J gene: TRBJ2-7
clone size: NA
V gene: TRBV18

CDR3 protein: CASSVPGQTISPLHF
CDR3 DNA: TGTGCCAGCAGTGTTCCGGGACAAACCATTTCACCCCTCCACTTT
D gene: NA
J gene: TRBJ1-6
clone size: NA
V gene: TRBV6-1

CDR3 protein: CASSQDERETYEQYF
CDR3 DNA: TGCGCCAGCAGCCAAGATGAGCGGGAGACGTACGAGCAGTACTTC
D gene: TRBD2
J gene: TRBJ2-7
clone size: once
V gene: TRBV4-3

CDR3 protein: CASSERDVWGDEKLFF
CDR3 DNA: TGTGCCAGCAGCGAAAGGGATGTCTGGGGGGATGAAAAACTGTTTTTT
D gene: NA
J gene: TRBJ1-4
clone size: NA
V gene: TRBV7-9

CDR3 protein: CASGAGQDLYEQYF
CDR3 DNA: TGTGCCAGCGGGGCGGGACAGGACCTCTACGAGCAGTACTTC
D gene: TRBD1
J gene: TRBJ2-7
clone size: NA
V gene: TRBV2

CDR3 protein: CASSWTGGGETQYF
CDR3 DNA: TGTGCCAGCAGTTGGACAGGGGGAGGGGAGACCCAGTACTTC
D gene: TRBD1
J gene: TRBJ2-5
clone size: NA
V gene: TRBV6-1

CDR3 protein: CASSLGLAVISTDTQYF
CDR3 DNA: TGTGCCAGCAGCTTAGGGCTAGCGGTTATCAGCACAGATACGCAGTATTTT
D gene: TRBD2
J gene: TRBJ2-3
clone size: NA
V gene: TRBV7-2

CDR3 protein: CASSLLGGRDTEAFF
CDR3 DNA: TGCGCCAGCAGCTTACTGGGGGGCCGGGACACTGAAGCTTTCTTT
D gene: NA
J gene: TRBJ1-1
clone size: NA
V gene: TRBV5-1

CDR3 protein: CASSLTGTRMDTQYF
CDR3 DNA: TGTGCCAGCAGCCTTACCGGGACTAGAATGGATACGCAGTATTTT
D gene: TRBD2
J gene: TRBJ2-3
clone size: NA
V gene: TRBV28

CDR3 protein: CASSFSPGQSSYNSPLHF
CDR3 DNA: TGTGCCAGCAGCTTTTCACCGGGACAGAGCTCCTATAATTCACCCCTCCACTTT
D gene: TRBD1
J gene: TRBJ1-6
clone size: NA
V gene: TRBV5-4

CDR3 protein: CASSLEVAGGQTQYF
CDR3 DNA: TGTGCCAGCAGCTTAGAGGTGGCGGGGGGTCAGACCCAGTACTTC
D gene: TRBD2
J gene: TRBJ2-5
clone size: NA
V gene: TRBV7-9

CDR3 protein: CASSEIGNSPLHF
CDR3 DNA: TGTGCCAGCAGTGAAATTGGCAATTCACCCCTCCACTTT
D gene: NA
J gene: TRBJ1-6
clone size: NA
V gene: TRBV25-1